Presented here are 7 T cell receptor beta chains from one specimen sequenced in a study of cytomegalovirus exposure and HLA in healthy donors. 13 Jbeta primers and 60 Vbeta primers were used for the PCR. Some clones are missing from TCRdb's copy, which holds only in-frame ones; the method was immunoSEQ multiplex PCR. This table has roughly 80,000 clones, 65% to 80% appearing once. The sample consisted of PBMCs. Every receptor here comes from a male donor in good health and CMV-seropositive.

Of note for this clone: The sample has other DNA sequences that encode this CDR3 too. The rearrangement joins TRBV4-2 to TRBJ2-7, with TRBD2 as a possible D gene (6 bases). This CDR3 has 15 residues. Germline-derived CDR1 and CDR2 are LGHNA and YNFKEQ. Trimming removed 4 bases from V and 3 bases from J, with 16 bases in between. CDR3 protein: CASSLTGTGVYEQYF. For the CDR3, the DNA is TGTGCCAGCAGCCTAACCGGGACGGGGGTCTACGAGCAGTACTTC.

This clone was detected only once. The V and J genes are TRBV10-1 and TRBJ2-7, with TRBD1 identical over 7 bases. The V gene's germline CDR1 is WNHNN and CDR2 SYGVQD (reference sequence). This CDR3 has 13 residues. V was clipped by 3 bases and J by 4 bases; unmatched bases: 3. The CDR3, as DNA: TGCGCCAGCAGTGAAGGGGGCCGATACGAGCAGTACTTC. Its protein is CASSEGGRYEQYF.

DNA of the CDR3: TGTGCCGTGTCAGGGGTTCTTGTGGATACGCAGTATTTT. It translates to CAVSGVLVDTQYF. The J gene is TRBJ2-3, the V gene TRBV6-6, with D perhaps matching TRBD1 (6 bases). In germline, CDR1 is MNHNY, CDR2 SVGAGI (reference sequence). The CDR3 contains 13 residues. Trimming cost V 11 bases and J 6 bases, with 18 bases left between them.

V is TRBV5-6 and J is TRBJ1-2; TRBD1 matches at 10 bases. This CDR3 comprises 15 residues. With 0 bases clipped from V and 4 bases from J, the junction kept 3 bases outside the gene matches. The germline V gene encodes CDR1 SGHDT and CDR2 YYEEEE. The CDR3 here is CASSLGTGGIYGYTF. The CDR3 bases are TGTGCCAGCAGCTTGGGGACAGGGGGTATCTATGGCTACACCTTC.

The CDR3 coding sequence is TGTGCCAGCTCACCGCGGGACAGGGGGGATTACACCTTC. This encodes CASSPRDRGDYTF. The chain has TRBV18 and TRBJ1-2; 11 bases are a match to TRBD1. The V gene's germline CDR1 is KGHSH and CDR2 LQKENI. J gave up 11 bases and V 3 bases, and 5 bases lay outside the gene matches. The length of the CDR3 is 13 residues.

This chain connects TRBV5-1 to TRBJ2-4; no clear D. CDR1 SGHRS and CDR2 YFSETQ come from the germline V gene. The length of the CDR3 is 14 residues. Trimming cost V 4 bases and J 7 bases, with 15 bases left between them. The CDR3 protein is CASSGPKKGNIQYF. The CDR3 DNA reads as TGCGCCAGCAGCGGGCCAAAAAAAGGCAACATTCAGTACTTC.

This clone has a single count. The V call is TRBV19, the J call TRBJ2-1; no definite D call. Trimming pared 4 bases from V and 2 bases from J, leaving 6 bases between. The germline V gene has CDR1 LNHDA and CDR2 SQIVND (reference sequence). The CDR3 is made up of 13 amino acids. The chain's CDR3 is CASSTRAYNEQFF. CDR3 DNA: TGTGCCAGTAGTACCCGGGCCTACAATGAGCAGTTCTTC.